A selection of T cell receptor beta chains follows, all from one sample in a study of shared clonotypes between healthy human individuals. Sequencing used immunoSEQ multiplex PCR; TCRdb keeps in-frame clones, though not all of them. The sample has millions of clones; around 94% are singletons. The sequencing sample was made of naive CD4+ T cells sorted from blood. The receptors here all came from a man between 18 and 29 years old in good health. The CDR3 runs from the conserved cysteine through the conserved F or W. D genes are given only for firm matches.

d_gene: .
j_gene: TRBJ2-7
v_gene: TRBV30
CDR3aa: CAWSVRGETYEQYF

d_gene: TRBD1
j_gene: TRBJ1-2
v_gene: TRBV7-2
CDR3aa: CASSSGTVYGYTF

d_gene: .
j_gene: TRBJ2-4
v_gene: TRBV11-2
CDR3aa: CASSSSGGNIQYF

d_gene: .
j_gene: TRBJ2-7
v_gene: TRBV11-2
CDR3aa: CASSLSGQSYEQYF

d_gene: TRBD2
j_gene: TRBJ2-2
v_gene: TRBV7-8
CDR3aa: CASSHAGGRTGELFF

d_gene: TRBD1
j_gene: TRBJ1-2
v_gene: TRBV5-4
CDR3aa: CASSERDRGSGYTF

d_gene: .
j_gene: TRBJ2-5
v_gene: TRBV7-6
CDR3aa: CASSLSRSQETQYF

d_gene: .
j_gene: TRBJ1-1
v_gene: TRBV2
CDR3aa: CASSGQKNTEAFF

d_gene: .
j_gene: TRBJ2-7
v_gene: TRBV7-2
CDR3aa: CASSSRTASYEQYF

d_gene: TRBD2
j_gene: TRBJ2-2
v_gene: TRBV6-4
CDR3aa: CASSSRAIAGGSTGELFF

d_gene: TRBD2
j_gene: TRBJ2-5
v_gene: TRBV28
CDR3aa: CASSSSGLPQETQYF

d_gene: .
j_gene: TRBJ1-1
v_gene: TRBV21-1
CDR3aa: CASSSVKGGNRGQDTEAFF

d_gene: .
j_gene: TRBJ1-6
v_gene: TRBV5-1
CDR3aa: CASSGGDNSPPHF

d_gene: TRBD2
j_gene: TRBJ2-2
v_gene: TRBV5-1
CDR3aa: CASSWGGITGELFF

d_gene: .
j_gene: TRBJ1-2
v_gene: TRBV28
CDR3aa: CASDRRENYGYTF

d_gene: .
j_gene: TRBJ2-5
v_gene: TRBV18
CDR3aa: CASSPGAVDQETQYF

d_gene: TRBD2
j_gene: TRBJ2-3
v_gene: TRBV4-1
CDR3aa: CASSPVAAGGAGTQYF

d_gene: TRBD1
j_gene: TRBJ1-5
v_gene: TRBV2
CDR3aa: CASSEAGTGSGAYSNQPQHF

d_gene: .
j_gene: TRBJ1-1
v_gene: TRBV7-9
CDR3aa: CASSSSGAEAFF

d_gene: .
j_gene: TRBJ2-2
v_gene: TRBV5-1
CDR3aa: CASSLAGLNTGELFF

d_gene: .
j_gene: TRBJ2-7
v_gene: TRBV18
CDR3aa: CASSPLQAGEQYF

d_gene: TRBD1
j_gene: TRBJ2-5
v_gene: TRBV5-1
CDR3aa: CASSLGQGGETQYF

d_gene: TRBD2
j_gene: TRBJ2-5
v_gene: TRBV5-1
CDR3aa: CASSLGASGGQETQYF

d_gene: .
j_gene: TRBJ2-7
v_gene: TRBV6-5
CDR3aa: CASSTSTGSTYEQYF

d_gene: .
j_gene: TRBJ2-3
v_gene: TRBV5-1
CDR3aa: CASSEALTDTQYF

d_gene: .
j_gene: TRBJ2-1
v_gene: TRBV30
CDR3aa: CAWSDYNEQFF

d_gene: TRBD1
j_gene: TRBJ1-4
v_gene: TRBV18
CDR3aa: CASSQGGREKLFF

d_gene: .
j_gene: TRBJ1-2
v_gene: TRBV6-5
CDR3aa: CASSYSAHGGAAGYTF

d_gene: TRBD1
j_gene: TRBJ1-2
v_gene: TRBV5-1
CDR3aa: CASSLGQGIYGYTF

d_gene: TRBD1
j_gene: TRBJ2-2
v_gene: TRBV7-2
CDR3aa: CASSLRTSGTGGAGELFF

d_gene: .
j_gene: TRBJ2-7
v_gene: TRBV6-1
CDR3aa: CASSEWGAPSYEQYF

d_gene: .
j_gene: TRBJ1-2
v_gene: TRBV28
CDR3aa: CASSLISLRGLRNMGYTF

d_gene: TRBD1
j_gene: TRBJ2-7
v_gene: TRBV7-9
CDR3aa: CASSLVKTGGTYEQYF

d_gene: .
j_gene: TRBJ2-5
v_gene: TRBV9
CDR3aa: CASSVGGIIGLQETQYF

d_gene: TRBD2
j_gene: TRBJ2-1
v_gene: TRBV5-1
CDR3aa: CASSLGLAANEQFF

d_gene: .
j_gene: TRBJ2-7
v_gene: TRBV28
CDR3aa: CASKPAPGPYEQYF

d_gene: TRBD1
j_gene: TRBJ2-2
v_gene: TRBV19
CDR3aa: CASRWTGTGELFF

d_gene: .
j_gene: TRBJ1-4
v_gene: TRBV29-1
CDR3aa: CSVAGAGEKLFF

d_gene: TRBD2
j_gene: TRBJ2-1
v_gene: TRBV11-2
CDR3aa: CASSSHGTSGHNEQFF

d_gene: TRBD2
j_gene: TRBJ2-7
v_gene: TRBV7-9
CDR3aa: CASSSKWTSGNSSSYEQYF

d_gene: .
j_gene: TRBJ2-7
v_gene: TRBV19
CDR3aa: CASSPRGRRLDYEQYF

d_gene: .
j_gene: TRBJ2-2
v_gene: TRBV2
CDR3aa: CASSDESANTGELFF

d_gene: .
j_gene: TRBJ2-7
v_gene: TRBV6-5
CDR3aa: CASMRADRVGEQYF

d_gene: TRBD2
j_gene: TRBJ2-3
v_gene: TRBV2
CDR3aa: CASSSGLAGGPDTQYF

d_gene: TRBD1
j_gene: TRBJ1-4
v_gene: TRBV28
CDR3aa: CASGQGDEKLFF

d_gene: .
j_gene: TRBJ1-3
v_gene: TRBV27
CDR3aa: CASSLSSGNTIYF

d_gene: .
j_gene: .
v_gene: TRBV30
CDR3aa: CAWSRTYEQYF

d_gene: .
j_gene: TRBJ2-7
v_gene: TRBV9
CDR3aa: CASSVGTPSYEQYF

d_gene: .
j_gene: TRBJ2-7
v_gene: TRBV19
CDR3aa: CASSIGGTGPYEQYF

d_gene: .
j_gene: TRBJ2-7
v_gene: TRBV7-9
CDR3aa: CASSLAPPEGEQYF

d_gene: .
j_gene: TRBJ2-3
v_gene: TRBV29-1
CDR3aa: CSVGTRLARTDTQYF

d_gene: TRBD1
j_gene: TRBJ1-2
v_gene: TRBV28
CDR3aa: CASSQQDRVRGYGYTF

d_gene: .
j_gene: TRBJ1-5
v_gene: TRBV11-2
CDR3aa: CASSLDGRQNQPQHF

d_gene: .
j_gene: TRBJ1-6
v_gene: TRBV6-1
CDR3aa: CASLGRGTSPLHF

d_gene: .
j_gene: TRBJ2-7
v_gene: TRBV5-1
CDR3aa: CASSPGDSRIYEQYF

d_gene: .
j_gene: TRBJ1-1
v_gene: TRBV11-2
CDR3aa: CASSQGGNTEAFF